The entry that follows covers one T cell receptor (beta chain) sequence. Trimming removed 3 bases from V and 1 base from J; junction bases left unmatched: 5. This CDR3 has 14 amino acids. From germline, CDR1 is GTSNPN and CDR2 SVGIG (reference sequence). The authors carried out high-throughput sequencing of TCR beta. They applied it to CD8+ and CD4+ T cells obtained from blood. Negative isolation was used for CD8+ and CD4+ T cells and FACS enrichment for TEMRA cells. Reverse transcription used about 0.45 to 1 ug RNA and random hexamers. Across 54 Vbeta and 13 Jbeta, TCR beta CDR3 was amplified with immunoSEQ multiplex PCR. A single record per CDR3 protein comes from TCRdb applying MiXCR to the immunoSEQ multiplex PCR reads. The sample lists roughly 250,000 distinct CDR3 sequences, 90% to 96% occurring once. This sample stems from a study of CD8 T cells in Susac syndrome. As for the study in general: When their blood was taken, patients with Susac syndrome were therapy-naive, taking corticosteroids, or taking intravenous immunoglobulin alone.

V is TRBV30 and J is TRBJ2-7; 8 bases agree with TRBD2. This receptor was taken from a human donor with Susac syndrome. Sequencing input: CD4+ T cells from PBMCs. CDR3 sequence (DNA): TGTGCCTGGAGAACCTTAGCGGGATCCTACGAGCAGTACTTC. It encodes CAWRTLAGSYEQYF. Variable domain in full (rest from reference TRBV30 and TRBJ2-7): SQTIHQWPATLVQPVGSPLSLECTVEGTSNPNLYWYRQAAGRGLQLLFYSVGIGQISSEVPQNLSASRPQDRQFILSSKKLLLSDSGFYLCAWRTLAGSYEQYFGPGTRLTVT.